Listed here are 9 T cell receptor beta chains from one sample, sequenced in a study of graft-versus-host responses after intestinal transplantation. Profiled with immunoSEQ multiplex PCR; TCRdb holds only in-frame clones, not every one. The data contain some 83,000 clones, 91% of them singletons. These receptors have no known antigen. The sample here was unstimulated CD4+ T cells sorted from spleen or lymph node cells, taken before intestinal transplant. Every receptor here comes from a human donor who received an intestinal transplant.

The J gene is TRBJ1-6, the V gene TRBV21-1; the DNA was not compared with TRBD1, the D call given in the table. TRBV21-1 is deemed a pseudogene. This CDR3 has 16 residues. This CDR3 is CASIQRGPGHNSPLHF. The CDR3 DNA sequence: TGTGCCAGCATTCAAAGGGGTCCAGGGCATAATTCACCCCTCCACTTT.

This chain links TRBV5-1 with TRBJ2-3; 7 bases are shared with TRBD1. CDR3 length: 14 residues. CDR1 is SGHRS, CDR2 YFSETQ, per germline. After removal of 4 bases from V and 3 bases from J, the junction contained 5 bases not matched to a gene. CDR3 DNA: TGCGCCAGCAGCCTGACAGGGAGTACAGATACGCAGTATTTT. Amino acid sequence: CASSLTGSTDTQYF.

The rearrangement links TRBV7-2 to TRBJ2-1; maybe TRBD1 (6 bases). V lost 1 base, J lost 8 bases, and 18 bases lay in between. Germline assignment: CDR1 SGHTA and CDR2 FQGNSA. This CDR3 contains 16 residues. For the CDR3, the DNA is TGTGCCAGCAGCTTAGTGGTTACAGGGATATACGATGAGCAGTTCTTC. Translated: CASSLVVTGIYDEQFF.

The chain combines TRBV4-3 with TRBJ1-1, with no clear D. The CDR3 is 14 amino acids. Germline-derived CDR1 and CDR2 are LGHNA and YSLEER. Between the trimmed V and J ends, which lost 1 base and 4 bases, there was a span of 10 bases. The CDR3 DNA follows: TGCGCCAGCAGCCAAGTATTGGGGAGCACTGAAGCTTTCTTT. Protein sequence: CASSQVLGSTEAFF.

This chain links TRBV19 with TRBJ1-2; 7 bases line up with TRBD1. With V trimmed by 0 bases and J by 1 base, 5 bases remained unmatched. The length of the CDR3 is 16 residues. The germline CDR1 and CDR2 sequences are LNHDA and SQIVND (reference sequence). CDR3 coding DNA: TGTGCCAGTAGTATAGATCGGACAGGCATTAACTATGGCTACACCTTC. It yields the protein CASSIDRTGINYGYTF.

The chain has TRBV29-1 and TRBJ2-5; no clear D gene. This CDR3 region has 10 residues. V lost 3 bases and J 5 bases, leaving 4 bases between the germline ends. Germline loops: CDR1 SQVTM, CDR2 ANQGSEA. The CDR3: CSVDGETQYF. The CDR3 DNA follows: TGCAGCGTTGACGGGGAGACCCAGTACTTC.

The chain links TRBV7-9 to TRBJ1-2; D is uncertain. The CDR3 consists of 12 residues. Germline CDR1 reads SEHNR; CDR2 reads FQNEAQ (reference sequence). V lost 3 bases, J lost 8 bases, and 10 bases lay in between. The DNA for the CDR3 is TGTGCCAGCAGCTTTCGGGGAGAGGGCTACACCTTC. Translation: CASSFRGEGYTF.

J is TRBJ1-1 and V is TRBV7-8, with a possible D match to TRBD1 (5 bases). V gave up 2 bases and J gave up 1 base, with 8 bases separating them. CDR1 and CDR2 from the germline V gene are SGHVS and FQNEAQ. The CDR3 runs 14 residues. CDR3 nucleotide sequence: TGTGCCAGCAGCTTAACAGGCCCGAACACTGAAGCTTTCTTT. As protein: CASSLTGPNTEAFF. The full variable domain, completed using reference TRBV7-8 and TRBJ1-1, is GAGVSQSPRYKVAKRGQDVALRCDPISGHVSLFWYQQALGQGPEFLTYFQNEAQLDKSGLPSDRFFAERPEGSVSTLKIQRTQQEDSAVYLCASSLTGPNTEAFFGQGTRLTVV.

V gene TRBV5-6 combines with J gene TRBJ2-5; 13 nucleotides align to TRBD2. Matching the DNA end better, TRBJ2-7 makes the J call doubtful. The CDR3 length is 15 residues. Germline V gene data show CDR1 as SGHDT and CDR2 as YYEEEE. The CDR3 loop is CASSLLAGGPYEQYF. Written as DNA, the CDR3 is TGTGCCAGCAGCCTACTAGCGGGGGGGCCCTACGAGCAGTACTTC.